This TCR beta chain was identified in a study of shared clonotypes between healthy human individuals. The study's findings and limits: It was the non-shared clonotypes that had lower generation probabilities than clonotypes shared by all four donors.

Germline loops: CDR1 LGHNA, CDR2 YSLEER. Trimming took 0 bases from V and 6 from J; bases not matched to a gene: 11. The CDR3 extends over 16 amino acids. Data came from immunoSEQ multiplex PCR; TCRdb stores just in-frame clones and leaves some out. Of around 2,000,000 clones in the sample, 85% to 95% are singletons; the top ten hold 0.13%. This clone was found once. What it recognizes is unknown. The study enrolled healthy HIV-negative adults without recent acute infections or vaccinations as donors. The origin of this receptor is a young man in good health. The sequenced material came from naive CD4+ T cells sorted from blood. Noted subset: CD45RA+ positively selected. J is TRBJ2-7 and V is TRBV4-3; 7 nucleotides agree with TRBD1. This CDR3 reads CASSQEVGVPGGEQYF. The CDR3 DNA is TGCGCCAGCAGCCAAGAAGTAGGGGTTCCAGGGGGCGAGCAGTACTTC.